One and the same sample provided the 24 T cell receptor beta chains below, sequenced in a study of OX40 agonist ivuxolimab in advanced cancers. The protocol was immunoSEQ multiplex PCR, while the TCRdb copy is restricted to in-frame clones and leaves out a portion. The top ten hold around 28% of the sample, which has around 790 clones, roughly four fifths seen once. The source was CD4+ or CD8+ T cells sorted from blood, collected in a trial of the OX40 agonist ivuxolimab. All receptors derive from an adult with an advanced solid tumor such as melanoma, head and neck, liver or kidney cancer.

As concerns this clone: The same CDR3 can be traced to other DNA sequences in this sample. The genes are TRBV30 and TRBJ2-7; no clear D gene. V dropped 5 bases and J dropped 1 base, with 6 bases sitting between them. CDR1 GTSNPN and CDR2 SVGIG come from the germline V gene (reference sequence). The CDR3 is made up of 11 amino acids. The CDR3 DNA sequence: TGTGCCTGGCAAGGGTCCTACGAGCAGTACTTC. It encodes CAWQGSYEQYF.

Relative to its sample, this clone is hyperexpanded. The chain recombines TRBV19 with TRBJ1-1; D is unresolved. Per germline, CDR1 LNHDA and CDR2 SQIVND (reference sequence). CDR3 size: 14 residues. Trimming removed 4 bases from V and 2 bases from J, with 11 bases in between. DNA for the CDR3: TGTGCCAGTAGTAGCCCTTCAGAAAACACTGAAGCTTTCTTT. Translating gives CASSSPSENTEAFF.

The J gene is TRBJ1-1, the V gene TRBV9; 10 nucleotides match TRBD1. The CDR3 contains 15 residues. The germline CDR1 and CDR2 sequences are SGDLS and YYNGEE. V was clipped by 3 bases and J by 5 bases; unmatched bases: 7. The CDR3 sequence: CASSAGDRGWTEAFF. DNA for the CDR3: TGTGCCAGCAGCGCCGGGGACAGGGGATGGACTGAAGCTTTCTTT.

This sequence joins TRBV11-3 and TRBJ2-6; D gene uncertain. Trimming cost V 5 bases and J 18 bases, with 26 bases left between them. In germline, CDR1 is SGHNT, CDR2 YENEEA. The CDR3 is 15 residues long. CDR3 in DNA: TGTGCCAGCAGCAAGAAGCCCGATCTCGACAAAGTCGGGACTTTC. It translates to CASSKKPDLDKVGTF.

V and J are TRBV6-1 and TRBJ1-5; D is possibly TRBD1 (6 bases). Germline V gene sequence: CDR1 MNHNS, CDR2 SASEGT. V lost 8 bases to trimming and J lost 0 bases, with 14 bases between them. CDR3 length: 15 residues. This CDR3 is CASAGQLDSNQPQHF. As DNA, the CDR3 is TGTGCCAGCGCCGGACAGCTTGATAGCAATCAGCCCCAGCATTTT.

This rearrangement joins TRBV20-1 to TRBJ2-1, with D perhaps matching TRBD2 (5 bases). Germline loops: CDR1 DFQATT, CDR2 SNEGSKA (reference sequence). The CDR3 spans 11 residues. Trimming took off 3 bases at V and 5 bases at J, with 5 bases between the two ends. Here the CDR3 reads CSASGNNEQFF. CDR3 sequence (DNA): TGCAGTGCTAGCGGGAACAATGAGCAGTTCTTC.

The J gene is TRBJ2-5, the V gene TRBV7-9, with TRBD2 matching 9 bases. With 5 bases clipped from V and 5 bases from J, the junction kept 15 bases outside the gene matches. This CDR3 has 17 amino acids. Germline V CDR1 and CDR2: SEHNR, FQNEAQ (reference sequence). The CDR3 nucleotides are TGTGCCAGCAGCCTGACTAGCGGCTCTCTCGGAGGGGAGACCCAGTACTTC. Translating it yields CASSLTSGSLGGETQYF.

V usage is TRBV7-9 and J usage is TRBJ2-7; 10 nucleotides align to TRBD1. This CDR3 contains 15 residues. Germline trimming cut 4 bases from V and 1 base from J; bases unmatched to any gene: 4. Germline V CDR1 and CDR2: SEHNR, FQNEAQ (reference sequence). The CDR3 DNA reads as TGTGCCAGCAGCTCACCGGGACAGGGGTCCTACGAGCAGTACTTC. Translated: CASSSPGQGSYEQYF.

The genes are TRBV7-2 and TRBJ2-1, with 8 bases matching TRBD2. Losses at the gene ends were 4 bases for V and 4 bases for J; bases not matched to a gene: 6. The CDR3 totals 15 residues. Germline CDR1 SGHTA, CDR2 FQGNSA. In nucleotides, the CDR3 is TGTGCCAGCAGCTCAACTAGCGGCCAGTACAATGAGCAGTTCTTC. It codes for CASSSTSGQYNEQFF.

This clone was detected only a few times. J is TRBJ2-4 and V is TRBV4-3; 9 bases line up with TRBD2. This CDR3 spans 17 amino acids. Germline CDR1 reads LGHNA; CDR2 reads YSLEER. J lost 0 bases, V lost 0 bases, and 3 bases had no gene match. The CDR3 nucleotides read TGCGCCAGCAGCCAAGATAGCGGGAGTGGAGCCAAAAACATTCAGTACTTC. Translating it yields CASSQDSGSGAKNIQYF.

The V call is TRBV9, the J call TRBJ1-2; 7 nucleotides align to TRBD1. From germline, CDR1 is SGDLS and CDR2 YYNGEE. J gave up 2 bases and V 4 bases, and 8 bases lay outside the gene matches. The CDR3 runs 15 residues. The CDR3 coding sequence is TGTGCCAGCAGCCTTGGTAGACAGGGCAACTATGGCTACACCTTC. Its protein product is CASSLGRQGNYGYTF.

The chain combines TRBV5-6 with TRBJ2-1; 8 bases match TRBD2. The germline V gene encodes CDR1 SGHDT and CDR2 YYEEEE. The CDR3 is 16 amino acids. Trimming took 6 bases from V and 0 from J; bases not matched to a gene: 8. Here the CDR3 reads CASMDTGGASYNEQFF. CDR3 DNA: TGTGCCAGCATGGATACGGGAGGGGCCTCCTACAATGAGCAGTTCTTC.

The CDR3 is CASSVDPGSLGDTIYF. The CDR3 DNA is TGTGCCAGCAGCGTAGACCCCGGTTCTTTGGGGGACACCATATATTTT. The chain has TRBV9 and TRBJ1-3; TRBD1 is a possible D gene (5 bases). The ends were cut back, 0 bases at V and 8 bases at J, with 18 bases in the middle. Germline V gene sequence: CDR1 SGDLS, CDR2 YYNGEE. CDR3 size: 16 residues.

Only a few counts were recorded for this clone. The rearrangement links TRBV4-2 to TRBJ2-3, with 11 bases aligning to TRBD2. V trimming: 4 bases; J trimming: 3 bases; junction bases outside the gene matches: 3. CDR3 length: 15 residues. The V gene's germline CDR1 is LGHNA and CDR2 YNFKEQ. Here the CDR3 reads CASSPGLAATDTQYF. CDR3 DNA: TGTGCCAGCAGCCCGGGACTAGCGGCGACAGATACGCAGTATTTT.

The chain recombines TRBV19 with TRBJ2-5; D may be TRBD1 (5 bases). Germline-derived CDR1 and CDR2 are LNHDA and SQIVND (reference sequence). CDR3 length: 15 residues. The V gene lost 5 bases and the J gene lost 4 bases, with 17 bases spanning the gap. CDR3: CASSPLGQVRETQYF. In DNA form, the CDR3 reads TGTGCCAGTAGTCCCCTGGGGCAGGTTCGAGAGACCCAGTACTTC.

The CDR3 here is CASSLLGAREKLFF. DNA for the CDR3: TGTGCCAGCAGCCTGCTTGGGGCGCGGGAAAAACTGTTTTTT. J is TRBJ1-4 and V is TRBV7-2; a possible D gene is TRBD1 (5 bases). Germline CDR1 SGHTA, CDR2 FQGNSA. V was trimmed by 5 bases and J by 8 bases, leaving 15 bases between them. The CDR3 consists of 14 residues.

This clone was seen a few times. V and J are TRBV30 and TRBJ2-2; D not resolved. V was trimmed by 0 bases and J by 5 bases, leaving 13 bases between them. This CDR3 contains 15 residues. Germline values: CDR1 GTSNPN, CDR2 SVGIG (reference sequence). The CDR3 DNA reads as TGTGCCTGGAGTGTACTCGGGTCTGGAACCGGGGAGCTGTTTTTT. Protein product: CAWSVLGSGTGELFF. Supplemented by reference TRBV30 and TRBJ2-2, the full variable domain reads SQTIHQWPATLVQPVGSPLSLECTVEGTSNPNLYWYRQAAGRGLQLLFYSVGIGQISSEVPQNLSASRPQDRQFILSSKKLLLSDSGFYLCAWSVLGSGTGELFFGEGSRLTVL.

The genes are TRBV19 and TRBJ2-3, with D possibly being TRBD1 or TRBD2 (6 bases each). V was pared by 5 bases and J by 7 bases, with 16 bases between. The CDR3 runs to 14 residues. Germline V CDR1 and CDR2: LNHDA, SQIVND (reference sequence). CDR3 nucleotide sequence: TGTGCCAGTAGTGTACCGGGGGCTGGGAATACGCAGTATTTT. Translated, it gives CASSVPGAGNTQYF.

This chain joins TRBV4-1 and TRBJ2-1; TRBD2 aligns across 8 bases. There are 13 residues in the CDR3. CDR1 and CDR2 from the germline V gene are MGHRA and YSYEKL. With V trimmed by 4 bases and J by 5 bases, 1 base remained unmatched. CDR3 residues: CASSLAGNNEQFF. DNA for the CDR3: TGCGCCAGCAGCCTAGCGGGAAACAATGAGCAGTTCTTC.

This sequence joins TRBV28 and TRBJ1-2; TRBD1 agrees at 7 bases. The germline CDR1 and CDR2 sequences are MDHEN and SYDVKM. With 2 bases clipped from V and 0 bases from J, the junction kept 6 bases outside the gene matches. The CDR3 length is 16 residues. The CDR3 loop reads CASSLRGDRANYGYTF. CDR3 bases: TGTGCCAGCAGTTTACGCGGGGACAGAGCTAACTATGGCTACACCTTC.

The chain has TRBV5-4 and TRBJ1-1, with 12 nucleotides matching TRBD1. J lost 5 bases, V lost 4 bases, and 6 bases had no gene match. This CDR3 is built from 15 residues. The germline gives CDR1 SGHNT, CDR2 YYREEE (reference sequence). CDR3 bases: TGTGCCAGCAGCCCGGGACAGGGGGCGGGAACTGAAGCTTTCTTT. Protein: CASSPGQGAGTEAFF. Together with reference TRBV5-4 and TRBJ1-1, the CDR3 gives the full variable domain: ETGVTQSPTHLIKTRGQQVTLRCSSQSGHNTVSWYQQALGQGPQFIFQYYREEENGRGNFPPRFSGLQFPNYSSELNVNALELDDSALYLCASSPGQGAGTEAFFGQGTRLTVV.

The chain carries TRBV7-9 and TRBJ2-2; D may be TRBD1 (5 bases). Per the germline V gene, CDR1 is SEHNR and CDR2 is FQNEAQ (reference sequence). V lost 5 bases and J 2 bases, leaving 18 bases between the germline ends. CDR3 size: 17 residues. CDR3: CASSPAEWGSNTGELFF. Written as DNA, the CDR3 is TGTGCCAGCAGCCCAGCCGAGTGGGGCAGCAACACCGGGGAGCTGTTTTTT. The variable domain in full, completed from reference TRBV7-9 and TRBJ2-2, reads DTGVSQNPRHKITKRGQNVTFRCDPISEHNRLYWYRQTLGQGPEFLTYFQNEAQLEKSRLLSDRFSAERPKGSFSTLEIQRTEQGDSAMYLCASSPAEWGSNTGELFFGEGSRLTVL.

This chain uses TRBV11-2 with TRBJ1-5; D gene unclear. Deletions cut 1 base from V and 4 bases from J, with 8 bases between. CDR3 size: 14 residues. Germline assignment: CDR1 SGHAT and CDR2 FQNNGV. The CDR3 DNA is TGTGCCAGCAGCTTAGCGTCTCTGAATCAGCCCCAGCATTTT. Residues: CASSLASLNQPQHF.

J is TRBJ2-1 and V is TRBV9; 10 nucleotides agree with TRBD1. Germline trimming cut 1 base from V and 1 base from J; bases unmatched to any gene: 5. Germline CDR1 is SGDLS and CDR2 is YYNGEE. This CDR3 region has 17 residues. The CDR3 loop reads CASSVFWDRGSYNEQFF. CDR3 bases: TGTGCCAGCAGCGTATTCTGGGACAGGGGTTCCTACAATGAGCAGTTCTTC.